This TCR beta chain was sequenced in a study of blood T cell repertoires in COVID-19. Study summary: T cells, B-cell-depleted T cells, or PBMCs supplied cDNA or gDNA.

Donors were grouped by their self-reported clinical history. CDR3 length: 16 amino acids. The germline gives CDR1 SGHRS, CDR2 YFSETQ. With 4 bases clipped from V and 3 bases from J, the junction kept 8 bases outside the gene matches. This table comes from immunoSEQ multiplex PCR, and its TCRdb copy is limited to in-frame clones, with some not included. The data contain 220,000 or so clones, 85% to 90% of them singletons. This TCR derives from a man aged 45-60 years who had been exposed to COVID-19. The sample taken for sequencing was PBMCs or T cells enriched from blood (not recorded which). V usage is TRBV5-1 and J usage is TRBJ2-1, with 9 bases matching TRBD1. CDR3 DNA sequence: TGCGCCAGCAGCGCCACAGGGACAGGGCACTACAATGAGCAGTTCTTC. Translating gives CASSATGTGHYNEQFF.